These 7 T cell receptor beta chains share one sample of origin, sequenced in a study of T-cell reconstitution after alpha-beta-depleted transplantation in children. Unique molecular identifiers tagged the TCRbeta library. TCRdb recomputed calls from the PCR reads with MiXCR, one row per CDR3 protein. Here the sample spans about a million distinct CDR3 sequences, about 29% being singletons. The source material was PBMCs, mostly from graft donor cells, sampled 360 days after TCRalphabeta/CD19-depleted stem cell transplant. The receptors shown here come from a boy younger than two who had a stem cell transplant for SCID, so the T cells may come from the graft donor.

J is TRBJ2-7 and V is TRBV5-1; the D call may be TRBD1 or TRBD2 (5 bases each). CDR3 length equals 14 residues. Germline loops: CDR1 SGHRS, CDR2 YFSETQ. Trimming pared 0 bases from V and 2 bases from J, leaving 9 bases between. The chain's CDR3 is CASSLGGEPYEQYF. DNA of the CDR3: TGCGCCAGCAGCTTGGGAGGGGAGCCCTACGAGCAGTACTTC. The whole variable domain, filled in from reference TRBV5-1 and TRBJ2-7, reads KAGVTQTPRYLIKTRGQQVTLSCSPISGHRSVSWYQQTPGQGLQFLFEYFSETQRNKGNFPGRFSGRQFSNSRSEMNVSTLELGDSALYLCASSLGGEPYEQYFGPGTRLTVT.

V is TRBV28 and J is TRBJ1-3, with 9 nucleotides matching TRBD1. Germline CDR1 and CDR2: MDHEN and SYDVKM. The CDR3 has 12 residues. V lost 11 bases, J lost 8 bases, and 7 bases stayed unmatched. CDR3 DNA sequence: TGTGCCGGAAGGACAGGGGTGGACACCATATATTTT. Its translation: CAGRTGVDTIYF. The full variable domain, its missing parts supplied by reference TRBV28 and TRBJ1-3, is DVKVTQSSRYLVKRTGEKVFLECVQDMDHENMFWYRQDPGLGLRLIYFSYDVKMKEKGDIPEGYSVSREKKERFSLILESASTNQTSMYLCAGRTGVDTIYFGEGSWLTVV.

In this sample, this clonotype turned up a few times. This chain's CDR3 is CASSYSIVPSNEKLFF. CDR3 in DNA: TGTGCCAGCAGTTACTCGATAGTTCCGTCCAATGAAAAACTGTTTTTT. The chain uses TRBV6-5 and TRBJ1-4; the D is unclear. This CDR3 region has 16 residues. V lost 0 bases and J lost 5, with 13 bases in between. CDR1 MNHEY and CDR2 SVGAGI come from the germline V gene.

This clonotype was found a few times. This sequence joins TRBV12-3 or TRBV12-4 and TRBJ2-1; D is ambiguous. The CDR3 loop spans 16 amino acids. Trimming removed 2 bases at V and 7 bases at J, with 18 bases between. CDR3 nucleotides: TGTGCCAGCAGTTTAAATGGGTACGTGAGTACGAATGAGCAGTTCTTC. This codes for CASSLNGYVSTNEQFF.

The V and J genes are TRBV11-1 and TRBJ1-1; 8 nucleotides match TRBD1. The CDR3 totals 18 residues. Germline V CDR1 and CDR2: SGHAT, FQDESV (reference sequence). Trimming removed 1 base from V and 1 base from J; junction bases left unmatched: 11. The CDR3 loop is CASSLVPFSGTGNTEAFF. The CDR3 DNA reads as TGTGCCAGCAGCTTAGTCCCCTTCAGCGGGACAGGGAACACTGAAGCTTTCTTT.

This clonotype occurred a few times. This sequence joins TRBV20-1 and TRBJ2-2; 8 nucleotides line up with TRBD1. The CDR3 covers 13 residues. V was clipped by 3 bases and J by 6 bases; unmatched bases: 3. Germline lookup yields CDR1 DFQATT and CDR2 SNEGSKA (reference sequence). The CDR3 DNA is TGCAGTGCTAGGATGACAGGGGCCGGGGAGCTGTTTTTT. This translates into CSARMTGAGELFF.

The chain couples TRBV29-1 to TRBJ2-4, with unresolved D. This CDR3 region has 13 residues. Per germline, CDR1 SQVTM and CDR2 ANQGSEA. The V end lost 7 bases, the J end lost 0 bases, and 10 bases lay between the germline ends. The CDR3 bases are TGCAGCGCCCAATTACTAGCCAAAAACATTCAGTACTTC. Amino acids: CSAQLLAKNIQYF. The full variable domain, rest sourced from reference TRBV29-1 and TRBJ2-4, is SAVISQKPSRDICQRGTSLTIQCQVDSQVTMMFWYRQQPGQSLTLIATANQGSEATYESGFVIDKFPISRPNLTFSTLTVSNMSPEDSSIYLCSAQLLAKNIQYFGAGTRLSVL.